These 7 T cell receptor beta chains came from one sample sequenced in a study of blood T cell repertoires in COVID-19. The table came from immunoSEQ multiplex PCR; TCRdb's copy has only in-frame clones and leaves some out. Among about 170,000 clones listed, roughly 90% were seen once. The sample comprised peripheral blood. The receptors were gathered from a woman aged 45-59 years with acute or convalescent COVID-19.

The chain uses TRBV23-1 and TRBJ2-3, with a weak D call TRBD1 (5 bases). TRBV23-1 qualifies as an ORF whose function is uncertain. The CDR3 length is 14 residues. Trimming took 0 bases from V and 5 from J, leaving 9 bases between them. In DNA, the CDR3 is TGCGCCAGCAGTCAATCTAGGGGTGAAGATACGCAGTATTTT. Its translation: CASSQSRGEDTQYF.

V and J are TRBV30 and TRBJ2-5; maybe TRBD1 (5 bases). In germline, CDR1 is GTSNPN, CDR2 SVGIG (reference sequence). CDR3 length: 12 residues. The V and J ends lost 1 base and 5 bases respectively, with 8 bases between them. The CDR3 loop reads CAWSARAETQYF. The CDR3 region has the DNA TGTGCCTGGAGTGCCAGGGCTGAGACCCAGTACTTC.

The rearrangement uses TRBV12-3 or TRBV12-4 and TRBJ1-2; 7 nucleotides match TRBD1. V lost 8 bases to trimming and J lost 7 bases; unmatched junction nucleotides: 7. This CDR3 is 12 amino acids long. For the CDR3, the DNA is TGTGCCAGCGTCCGGACAGGAAGTGGCTACACCTTC. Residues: CASVRTGSGYTF.

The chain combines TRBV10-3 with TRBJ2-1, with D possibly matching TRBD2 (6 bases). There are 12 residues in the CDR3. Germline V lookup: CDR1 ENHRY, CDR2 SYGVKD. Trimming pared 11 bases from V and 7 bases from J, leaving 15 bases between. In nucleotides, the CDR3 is TGTGCCTCGGGAGCAGGTGGGAATGAGCAGTTCTTC. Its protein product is CASGAGGNEQFF.

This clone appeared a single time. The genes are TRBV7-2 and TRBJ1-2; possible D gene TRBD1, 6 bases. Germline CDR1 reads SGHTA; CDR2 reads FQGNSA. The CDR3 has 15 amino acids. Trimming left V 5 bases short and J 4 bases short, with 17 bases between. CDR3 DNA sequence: TGTGCCAGCAGCCGTTTGGACAGCACCCCCTATGGCTACACCTTC. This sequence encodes CASSRLDSTPYGYTF.

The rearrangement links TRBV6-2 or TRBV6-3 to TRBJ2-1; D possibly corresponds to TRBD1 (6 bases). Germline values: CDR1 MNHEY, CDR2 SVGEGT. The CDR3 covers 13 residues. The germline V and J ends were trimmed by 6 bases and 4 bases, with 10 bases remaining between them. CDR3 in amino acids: CASSPTGYNEQFF. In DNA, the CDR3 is TGTGCCAGCAGCCCCACAGGGTACAATGAGCAGTTCTTC.

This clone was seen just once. Here the CDR3 DNA reads TGTGCCAGCAGCTTCAACTGGAACACTGAAGCTTTCTTT. Protein sequence: CASSFNWNTEAFF. V usage is TRBV11-3 and J usage is TRBJ1-1; no clear D. Trimming shortened V by 3 bases and J by 1 base, and 6 bases separated the two germline ends. The length of the CDR3 is 13 residues. Germline V gene data show CDR1 as SGHNT and CDR2 as YENEEA.